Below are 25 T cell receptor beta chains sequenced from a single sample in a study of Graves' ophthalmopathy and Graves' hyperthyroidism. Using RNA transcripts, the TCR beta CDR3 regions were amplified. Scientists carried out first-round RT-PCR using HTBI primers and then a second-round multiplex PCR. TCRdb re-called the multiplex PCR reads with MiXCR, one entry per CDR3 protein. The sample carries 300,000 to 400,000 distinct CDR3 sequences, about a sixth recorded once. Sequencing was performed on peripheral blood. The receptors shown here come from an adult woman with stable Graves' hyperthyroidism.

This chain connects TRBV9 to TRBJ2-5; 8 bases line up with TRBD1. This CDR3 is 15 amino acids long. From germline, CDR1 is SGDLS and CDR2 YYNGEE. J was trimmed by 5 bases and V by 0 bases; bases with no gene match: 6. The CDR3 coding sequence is TGTGCCAGCAGCGTAGCAAGGACAGGGCCGGAGACCCAGTACTTC. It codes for CASSVARTGPETQYF.

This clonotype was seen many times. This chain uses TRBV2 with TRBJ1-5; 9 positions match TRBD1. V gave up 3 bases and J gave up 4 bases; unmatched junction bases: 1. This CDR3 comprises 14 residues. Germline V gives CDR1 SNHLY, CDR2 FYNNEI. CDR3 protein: CASSDGTGNQPQHF. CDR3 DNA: TGTGCCAGCAGTGATGGGACAGGGAATCAGCCCCAGCATTTT.

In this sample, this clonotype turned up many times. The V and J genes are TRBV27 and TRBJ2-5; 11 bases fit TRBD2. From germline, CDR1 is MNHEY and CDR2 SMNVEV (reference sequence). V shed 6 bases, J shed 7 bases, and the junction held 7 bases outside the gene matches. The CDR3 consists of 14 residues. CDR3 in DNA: TGTGCCAGCAGAGAAACTAGCGGGAGTTGGACCCAGTACTTC. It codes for CASRETSGSWTQYF.

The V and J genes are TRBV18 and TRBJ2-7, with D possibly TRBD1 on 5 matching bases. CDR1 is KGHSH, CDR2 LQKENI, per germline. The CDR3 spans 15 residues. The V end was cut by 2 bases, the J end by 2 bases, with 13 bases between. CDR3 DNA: TGTGCCAGCTCACCATTGATAGACAGCACCTACGAGCAGTACTTC. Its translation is CASSPLIDSTYEQYF. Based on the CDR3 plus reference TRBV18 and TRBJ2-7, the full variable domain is NAGVMQNPRHLVRRRGQEARLRCSPMKGHSHVYWYRQLPEEGLKFMVYLQKENIIDESGMPKERFSAEFPKEGPSILRIQQVVRGDSAAYFCASSPLIDSTYEQYFGPGTRLTVT.

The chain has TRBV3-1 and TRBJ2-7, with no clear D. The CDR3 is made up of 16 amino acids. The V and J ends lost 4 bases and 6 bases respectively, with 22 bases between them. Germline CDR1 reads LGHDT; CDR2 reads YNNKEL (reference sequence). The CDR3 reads CASSPQDARQGGEQYF. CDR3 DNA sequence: TGTGCCAGCAGCCCGCAAGACGCCAGGCAAGGCGGCGAGCAGTACTTC.

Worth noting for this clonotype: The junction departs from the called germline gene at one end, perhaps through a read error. The CDR3 DNA reads TGTTCCAGCAGTTCATTCATAGCGGGAGGCACCTACGATCAGTACTTC. It codes for CSSSSFIAGGTYDQYF. The V and J genes are TRBV6-5 and TRBJ2-7, with 10 bases aligning to TRBD2. The CDR3 runs 16 residues. Germline CDR1 reads MNHEY; CDR2 reads SVGAGI.

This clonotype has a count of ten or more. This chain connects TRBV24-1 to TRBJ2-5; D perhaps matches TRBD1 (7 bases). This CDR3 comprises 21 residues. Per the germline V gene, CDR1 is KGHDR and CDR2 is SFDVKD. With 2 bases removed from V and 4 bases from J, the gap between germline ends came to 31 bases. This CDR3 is CATSDSSTRRAQDRFGETQYF. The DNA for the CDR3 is TGTGCCACCAGTGATTCCTCAACTAGGAGGGCCCAGGACAGGTTCGGAGAGACCCAGTACTTC.

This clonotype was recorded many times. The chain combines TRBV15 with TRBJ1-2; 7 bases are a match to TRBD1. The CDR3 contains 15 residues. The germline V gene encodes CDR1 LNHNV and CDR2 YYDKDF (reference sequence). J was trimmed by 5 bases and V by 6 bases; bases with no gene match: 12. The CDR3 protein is CATRTGQDPIYGYTF. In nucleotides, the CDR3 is TGTGCCACCAGGACCGGACAGGACCCTATATATGGCTACACCTTC.

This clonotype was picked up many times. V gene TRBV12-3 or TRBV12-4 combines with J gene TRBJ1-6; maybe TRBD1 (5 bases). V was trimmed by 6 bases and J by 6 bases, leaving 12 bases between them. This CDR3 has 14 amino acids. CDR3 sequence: CASSPGRFNSPLHF. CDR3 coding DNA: TGTGCCAGCAGCCCGGGACGGTTTAATTCACCCCTCCACTTT.

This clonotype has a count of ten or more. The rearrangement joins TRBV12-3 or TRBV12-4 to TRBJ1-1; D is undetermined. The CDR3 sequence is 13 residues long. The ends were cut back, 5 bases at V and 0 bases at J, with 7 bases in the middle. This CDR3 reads CASSHYMNTEAFF. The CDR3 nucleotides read TGTGCCAGCAGTCACTACATGAACACTGAAGCTTTCTTT.

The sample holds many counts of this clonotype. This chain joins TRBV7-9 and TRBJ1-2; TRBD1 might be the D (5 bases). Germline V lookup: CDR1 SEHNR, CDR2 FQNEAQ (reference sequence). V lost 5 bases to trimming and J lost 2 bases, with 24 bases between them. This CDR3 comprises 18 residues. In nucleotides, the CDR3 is TGTGCCAGCAGCCGGGAGGGGTACGCGACAAGGAGAAACTATGGCTACACCTTC. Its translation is CASSREGYATRRNYGYTF.

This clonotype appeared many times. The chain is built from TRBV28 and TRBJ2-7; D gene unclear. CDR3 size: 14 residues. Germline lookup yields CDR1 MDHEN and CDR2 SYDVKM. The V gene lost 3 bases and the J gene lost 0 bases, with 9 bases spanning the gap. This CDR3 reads CASSFAAISYEQYF. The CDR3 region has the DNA TGTGCCAGCAGTTTTGCAGCCATCTCCTACGAGCAGTACTTC.

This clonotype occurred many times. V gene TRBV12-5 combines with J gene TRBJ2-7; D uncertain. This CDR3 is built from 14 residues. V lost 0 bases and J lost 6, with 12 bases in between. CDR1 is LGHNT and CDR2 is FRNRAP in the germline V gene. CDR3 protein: CASGLVMTGPEQYF. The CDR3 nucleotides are TGTGCTAGTGGTTTGGTAATGACGGGTCCCGAGCAGTACTTC.

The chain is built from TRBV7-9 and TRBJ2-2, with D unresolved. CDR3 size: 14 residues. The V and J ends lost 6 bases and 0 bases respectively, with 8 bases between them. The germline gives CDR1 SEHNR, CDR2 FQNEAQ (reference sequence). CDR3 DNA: TGTGCCAGCAGATTCGTGACGAACACCGGGGAGCTGTTTTTT. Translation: CASRFVTNTGELFF.

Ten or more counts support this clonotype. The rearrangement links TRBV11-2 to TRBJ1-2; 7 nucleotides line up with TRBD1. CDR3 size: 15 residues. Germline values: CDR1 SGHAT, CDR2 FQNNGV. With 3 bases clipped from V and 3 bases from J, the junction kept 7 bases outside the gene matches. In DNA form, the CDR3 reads TGTGCCAGCAGCTTGGGGACAGTGGGGTACTATGGCTACACCTTC. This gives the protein CASSLGTVGYYGYTF.

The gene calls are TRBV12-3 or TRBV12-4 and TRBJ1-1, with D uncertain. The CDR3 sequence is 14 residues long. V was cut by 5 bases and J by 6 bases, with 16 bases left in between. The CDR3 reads CASSPETFTAEAFF. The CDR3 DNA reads TGTGCCAGCAGTCCCGAGACCTTTACCGCTGAAGCTTTCTTT.

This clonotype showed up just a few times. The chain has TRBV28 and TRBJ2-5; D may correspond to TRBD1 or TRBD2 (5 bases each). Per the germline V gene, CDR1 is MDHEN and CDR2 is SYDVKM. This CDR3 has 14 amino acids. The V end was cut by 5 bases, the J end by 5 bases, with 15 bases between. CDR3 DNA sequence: TGTGCCAGCAGTAGCTCCGGGACCGGGGAGACCCAGTACTTC. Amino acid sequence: CASSSSGTGETQYF. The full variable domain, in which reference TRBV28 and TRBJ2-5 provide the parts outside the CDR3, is DVKVTQSSRYLVKRTGEKVFLECVQDMDHENMFWYRQDPGLGLRLIYFSYDVKMKEKGDIPEGYSVSREKKERFSLILESASTNQTSMYLCASSSSGTGETQYFGPGTRLLVL.

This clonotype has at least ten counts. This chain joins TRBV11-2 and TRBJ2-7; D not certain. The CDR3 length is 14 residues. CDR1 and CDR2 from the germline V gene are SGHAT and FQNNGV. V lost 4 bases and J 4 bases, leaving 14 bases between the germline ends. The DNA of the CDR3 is TGTGCCAGCAGCTCCCTGTCCGGCGGATACGAGCAGTACTTC. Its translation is CASSSLSGGYEQYF.

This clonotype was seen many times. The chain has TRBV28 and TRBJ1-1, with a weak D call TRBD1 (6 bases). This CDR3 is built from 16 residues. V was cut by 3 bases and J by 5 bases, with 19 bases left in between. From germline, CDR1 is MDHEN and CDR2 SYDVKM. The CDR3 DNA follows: TGTGCCAGCAGTTTGGGGGCGGGACGGGGTTGGACTGAAGCTTTCTTT. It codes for CASSLGAGRGWTEAFF.

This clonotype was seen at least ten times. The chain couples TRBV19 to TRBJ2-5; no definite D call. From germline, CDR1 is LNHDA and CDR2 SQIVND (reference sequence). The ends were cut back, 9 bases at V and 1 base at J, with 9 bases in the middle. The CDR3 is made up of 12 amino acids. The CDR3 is CASGHPQETQYF. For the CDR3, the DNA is TGTGCCAGCGGCCACCCCCAAGAGACCCAGTACTTC.

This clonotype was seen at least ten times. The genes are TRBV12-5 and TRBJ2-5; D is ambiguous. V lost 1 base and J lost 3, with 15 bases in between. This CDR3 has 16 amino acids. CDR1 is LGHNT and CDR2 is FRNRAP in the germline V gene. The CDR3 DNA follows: TGTGCTAGTGGTTTGGCAAGCCCCCCGATAGAAGAGACCCAGTACTTC. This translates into CASGLASPPIEETQYF.

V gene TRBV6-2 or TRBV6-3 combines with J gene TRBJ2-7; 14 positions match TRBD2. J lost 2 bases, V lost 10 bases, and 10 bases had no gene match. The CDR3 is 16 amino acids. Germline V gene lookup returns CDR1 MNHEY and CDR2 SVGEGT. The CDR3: CATGRTSGRHTYEQYF. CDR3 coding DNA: TGTGCCACCGGAAGGACTAGCGGGAGGCACACCTACGAGCAGTACTTC.

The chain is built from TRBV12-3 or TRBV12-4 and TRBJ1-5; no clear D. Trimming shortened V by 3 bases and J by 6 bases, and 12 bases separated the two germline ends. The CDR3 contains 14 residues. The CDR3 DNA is TGTGCCAGCAGTTTTGCTGAACTGGCTCAGCCCCAGCATTTT. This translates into CASSFAELAQPQHF.

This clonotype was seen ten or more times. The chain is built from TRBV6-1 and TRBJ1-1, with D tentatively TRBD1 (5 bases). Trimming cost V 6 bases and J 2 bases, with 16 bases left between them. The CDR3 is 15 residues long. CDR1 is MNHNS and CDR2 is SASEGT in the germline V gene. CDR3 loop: CASRRGILINTEAFF. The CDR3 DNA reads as TGTGCCAGCAGGCGGGGCATACTAATAAACACTGAAGCTTTCTTT.

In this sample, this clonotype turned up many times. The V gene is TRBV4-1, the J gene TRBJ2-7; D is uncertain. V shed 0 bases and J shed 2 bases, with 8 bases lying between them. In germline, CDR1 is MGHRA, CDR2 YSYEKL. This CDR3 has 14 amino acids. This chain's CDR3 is CASSQEMLTYEQYF. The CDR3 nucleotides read TGCGCCAGCAGCCAAGAAATGTTAACCTACGAGCAGTACTTC.